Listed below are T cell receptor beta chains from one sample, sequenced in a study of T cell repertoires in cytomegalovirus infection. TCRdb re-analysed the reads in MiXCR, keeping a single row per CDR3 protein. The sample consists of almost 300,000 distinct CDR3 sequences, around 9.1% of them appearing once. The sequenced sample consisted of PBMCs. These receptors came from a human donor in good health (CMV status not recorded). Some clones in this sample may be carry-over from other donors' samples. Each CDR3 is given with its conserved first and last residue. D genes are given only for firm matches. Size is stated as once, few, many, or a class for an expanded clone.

CDR3nt: TGTGCCAGCAGTACTCGTGTGGGGAATCAGCCCCAGCATTTT
CDR3aa: CASSTRVGNQPQHF
d_gene: NA
v_gene: TRBV7-2
abundance: many
j_gene: TRBJ1-5

CDR3nt: TGTGCCAGCAGCCAAGAAATACAGGGTCTGTGGACTGAAGCTTTCTTT
CDR3aa: CASSQEIQGLWTEAFF
d_gene: NA
v_gene: TRBV4-2
abundance: many
j_gene: TRBJ1-1

CDR3nt: TGTGCCAGCAGCAGGGGGCAATTGAAAGTCGGCGAGCAGTACTTC
CDR3aa: CASSRGQLKVGEQYF
d_gene: TRBD1
v_gene: TRBV12-3/TRBV12-4
abundance: few
j_gene: TRBJ2-7

CDR3nt: TGTGCCAGCAGCTTGGGACAGGGAACCACCGGGGAGCTGTTTTTT
CDR3aa: CASSLGQGTTGELFF
d_gene: TRBD1
v_gene: TRBV5-4
abundance: few
j_gene: TRBJ2-2

CDR3nt: TGTGCCAGCAGCCCCGTTGCTTCCGAGCAGTACTTC
CDR3aa: CASSPVASEQYF
d_gene: NA
v_gene: TRBV7-2
abundance: many
j_gene: TRBJ2-7

CDR3nt: TGTGCCAGCAGCTTGTTAACAGGGGGCCGCCAGCATTTT
CDR3aa: CASSLLTGGRQHF
d_gene: TRBD1
v_gene: TRBV5-6
abundance: many
j_gene: TRBJ1-5

CDR3nt: TGTGCCAGCAGTTCTCAAAGCGGGGTCCAATACTACGAGCAGTACTTC
CDR3aa: CASSSQSGVQYYEQYF
d_gene: TRBD2
v_gene: TRBV6-2/TRBV6-3
abundance: many
j_gene: TRBJ2-7

CDR3nt: TGTGCCAGCAGCCGACAGGGCGGAAAAGAGACCCAGTACTTC
CDR3aa: CASSRQGGKETQYF
d_gene: TRBD1
v_gene: TRBV7-9
abundance: many
j_gene: TRBJ2-5

CDR3nt: TGTGCCAGCAGTTACTCATACGGGACTAACACCGGGGAGCTGTTTTTT
CDR3aa: CASSYSYGTNTGELFF
d_gene: NA
v_gene: TRBV6-5
abundance: many
j_gene: TRBJ2-2

CDR3nt: TGTGCCAGCAGCGTCGACAGCTCCTATAATTCACCCCTCCACTTT
CDR3aa: CASSVDSSYNSPLHF
d_gene: NA
v_gene: TRBV11-1
abundance: few
j_gene: TRBJ1-6